This entry lists 5 T cell receptor beta chains sequenced from one sample in a study of cytomegalovirus exposure and HLA in healthy donors. The primer mix had 60 Vbeta and 13 Jbeta primers. This table comes from immunoSEQ multiplex PCR, and its TCRdb copy is limited to in-frame clones, with some not included. This table holds 150,000 or so clones, roughly 79% found once. Sequencing used PBMCs. The receptors were gathered from a male donor in good health and CMV-seronegative.

The chain links TRBV5-1 to TRBJ2-2; 8 nucleotides agree with TRBD1. The V gene's germline CDR1 is SGHRS and CDR2 YFSETQ. V lost 0 bases, J lost 7 bases, and 8 bases stayed unmatched. This CDR3 has 16 amino acids. CDR3 sequence: CASSLVRQGAGGELFF. The CDR3 bases are TGCGCCAGCAGCTTGGTTCGGCAGGGGGCAGGCGGGGAGCTGTTTTTT.

V is TRBV2 and J is TRBJ1-5; D is undetermined. CDR1 and CDR2 (germline): SNHLY, FYNNEI. The CDR3 consists of 15 residues. V lost 4 bases and J lost 0, with 10 bases in between. The CDR3 nucleotides are TGTGCCAGCAGTGCGGGTGAGCATAGCAATCAGCCCCAGCATTTT. Translating gives CASSAGEHSNQPQHF.

V usage is TRBV19 and J usage is TRBJ2-1; the D gene is possibly TRBD2 (6 bases). There are 16 residues in the CDR3. The V end lost 4 bases, the J end lost 4 bases, and 17 bases lay between the germline ends. Germline V gene sequence: CDR1 LNHDA, CDR2 SQIVND (reference sequence). This CDR3 reads CASSTGGDFIYNEQFF. The CDR3 coding sequence is TGTGCCAGTAGTACTGGAGGGGACTTCATTTACAATGAGCAGTTCTTC.

The chain links TRBV6-5 to TRBJ2-6, with 8 nucleotides matching TRBD1. The germline CDR1 and CDR2 sequences are MNHEY and SVGAGI. Trimming took 3 bases from V and 3 from J; bases not matched to a gene: 1. This CDR3 spans 15 amino acids. The CDR3 protein is CASSYDRGGANVLTF. CDR3 nucleotide sequence: TGTGCCAGCAGTTATGACAGGGGTGGGGCCAACGTCCTGACTTTC.

The chain is built from TRBV5-1 and TRBJ2-7; TRBD1 matches at 10 bases. J was trimmed by 5 bases and V by 6 bases; bases with no gene match: 8. Germline assignment: CDR1 SGHRS and CDR2 YFSETQ. The CDR3 spans 14 residues. CDR3 bases: TGCGCCAGCACTTCCGGGACAGGGGCCCACGAGCAGTACTTC. Its protein product is CASTSGTGAHEQYF. The variable domain in full, completed from reference TRBV5-1 and TRBJ2-7, reads KAGVTQTPRYLIKTRGQQVTLSCSPISGHRSVSWYQQTPGQGLQFLFEYFSETQRNKGNFPGRFSGRQFSNSRSEMNVSTLELGDSALYLCASTSGTGAHEQYFGPGTRLTVT.